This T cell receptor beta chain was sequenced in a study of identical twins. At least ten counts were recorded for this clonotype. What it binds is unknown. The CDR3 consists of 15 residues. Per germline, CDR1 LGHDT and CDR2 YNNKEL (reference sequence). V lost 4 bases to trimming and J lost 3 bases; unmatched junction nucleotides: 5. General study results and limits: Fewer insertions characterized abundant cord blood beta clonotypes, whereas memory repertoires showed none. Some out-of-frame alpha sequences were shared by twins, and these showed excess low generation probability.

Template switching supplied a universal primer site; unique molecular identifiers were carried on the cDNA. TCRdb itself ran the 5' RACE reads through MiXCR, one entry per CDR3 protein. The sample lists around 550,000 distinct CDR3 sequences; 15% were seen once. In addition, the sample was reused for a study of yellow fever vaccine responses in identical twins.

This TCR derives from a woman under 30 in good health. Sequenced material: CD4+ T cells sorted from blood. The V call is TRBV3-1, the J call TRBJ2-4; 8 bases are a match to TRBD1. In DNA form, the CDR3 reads TGTGCCAGCAGCCCAGGACAGGGCGGCAAAAACATTCAGTACTTC. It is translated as CASSPGQGGKNIQYF.